Given below is one T cell receptor beta chain in context. This sample is drawn from a study of CD8+ T cells in alopecia areata. cDNA reverse transcribed from extracted RNA served as the sequencing template. The protocol was immunoSEQ multiplex PCR, while the TCRdb copy is restricted to in-frame clones and leaves out a portion. The sample consists of about 130,000 clones, about 46% of them appearing once. Alopecia areata patients provided lesional scalp punch biopsies and peripheral blood, both collected for the study. The CDR3 has 14 amino acids. Germline CDR1 and CDR2: MNHNY and SVGAGI (reference sequence). V was clipped by 4 bases and J by 6 bases; unmatched bases: 6.

The receptor was isolated from a human donor with alopecia areata. Sequences were derived from CD8+ T cells sorted from blood, sampled at week 0. The V gene is TRBV6-6, the J gene TRBJ1-5, with 7 bases matching TRBD1. The CDR3 DNA reads as TGTGCCAGCAGTTCCTTGACAGGGAGTCAGCCCCAGCATTTT. Its protein is CASSSLTGSQPQHF.